The next 10 T cell receptor beta chains were all read from a single sample in a study of T cell responses to AZD1222 COVID-19 vaccine. Here immunoSEQ multiplex PCR was the method, and the copy in TCRdb shows in-frame clones only, minus some. The sample has about 120,000 clones, around 85% seen once. The specimen was peripheral blood, collected on day 0 of AZD1222 vaccination. Receptor source: an adult in good health.

The chain combines TRBV5-4 with TRBJ1-6; 7 nucleotides agree with TRBD1. V lost 4 bases, J lost 5 bases, and 3 bases stayed unmatched. The CDR3 is made up of 14 amino acids. CDR1 and CDR2 (germline): SGHNT, YYREEE (reference sequence). The DNA of the CDR3 is TGTGCCAGCAGCCGGGACAGAGATAATTCACCCCTCCACTTT. Encoded protein: CASSRDRDNSPLHF. The full variable domain, rest sourced from reference TRBV5-4 and TRBJ1-6, is ETGVTQSPTHLIKTRGQQVTLRCSSQSGHNTVSWYQQALGQGPQFIFQYYREEENGRGNFPPRFSGLQFPNYSSELNVNALELDDSALYLCASSRDRDNSPLHFGNGTRLTVT.

This clone was counted between two and nine times. The chain carries TRBV18 and TRBJ1-1; 7 bases fit TRBD1. Unmatched junction bases numbered 4, after V lost 3 bases and J lost 3 bases. CDR3 length: 14 amino acids. Looked up from germline, CDR1 is KGHSH and CDR2 is LQKENI. CDR3 coding DNA: TGTGCCAGCTCACCGACAGGGCCGGACACTGAAGCTTTCTTT. Translated, it gives CASSPTGPDTEAFF.

V usage is TRBV6-6 and J usage is TRBJ1-5; D remains ambiguous. This CDR3 comprises 15 residues. V lost 5 bases and J lost 0, with 11 bases in between. CDR1 and CDR2 from the germline V gene are MNHNY and SVGAGI (reference sequence). The chain's CDR3 is CASSPGSYSNQPQHF. The CDR3 nucleotides are TGTGCCAGCAGTCCCGGCTCCTATAGCAATCAGCCCCAGCATTTT.

The chain recombines TRBV12-3 or TRBV12-4 with TRBJ1-2, with D uncertain. The CDR3 has 12 residues. Trimming cost V 6 bases and J 8 bases, with 13 bases left between them. The CDR3 nucleotides read TGTGCCAGCAGCTTTACTCTGGGGGGCTACACCTTC. Its translation: CASSFTLGGYTF.

The chain is built from TRBV2 and TRBJ2-7, with D perhaps matching TRBD2 (7 bases). Trimming removed 8 bases at V and 2 bases at J, with 10 bases between. Germline V gene data show CDR1 as SNHLY and CDR2 as FYNNEI. This CDR3 has 12 residues. The CDR3 coding sequence is TGTGCCAGCCGGGGGGACACCTACGAGCAGTACTTC. Translating gives CASRGDTYEQYF.

This chain connects TRBV18 to TRBJ1-1; D is possibly TRBD1 (5 bases). Germline CDR1 reads KGHSH; CDR2 reads LQKENI. The V and J ends lost 4 bases and 11 bases respectively, with 23 bases between them. The length of the CDR3 is 15 residues. The CDR3 bases are TGTGCCAGCTCACATCGGGACCAGACTGGCGGAGGGGCTTTCTTT. Its translation is CASSHRDQTGGGAFF.

The count of this clone is one. This chain uses TRBV10-3 with TRBJ2-2, with D perhaps being TRBD1 or TRBD2 (5 bases each). The germline V gene has CDR1 ENHRY and CDR2 SYGVKD. The V and J ends lost 6 bases and 6 bases respectively, with 14 bases between them. The CDR3 loop spans 14 amino acids. CDR3 sequence reads: CAIRGQGEAGELFF. CDR3 sequence (DNA): TGTGCCATCAGAGGGCAGGGAGAGGCCGGGGAGCTGTTTTTT.

The chain combines TRBV5-8 with TRBJ1-2; the D gene is possibly TRBD1 (5 bases). The V gene lost 2 bases and the J gene lost 8 bases, with 16 bases spanning the gap. Germline-derived CDR1 and CDR2 are SGHTS and YDEGEE. The length of the CDR3 is 14 residues. The CDR3 region is CASSLEPGARGYTF. CDR3 DNA sequence: TGTGCCAGCAGCTTAGAACCCGGGGCGCGCGGCTACACCTTC.

This clone has just one count. The V and J genes are TRBV28 and TRBJ2-7; D not certain. The ends were cut back, 2 bases at V and 10 bases at J, with 9 bases in the middle. CDR1 MDHEN and CDR2 SYDVKM come from the germline V gene. The CDR3 runs to 11 residues. CDR3 DNA sequence: TGTGCCAGCAGTTTAACGACAATCCAGTACTTC. This codes for CASSLTTIQYF.

The CDR3 coding sequence is TGTGCCAGCAGTTCGACCGGGACAGGGATCACAGATACGCAGTATTTT. Its translation: CASSSTGTGITDTQYF. The gene calls are TRBV27 and TRBJ2-3; 9 bases are shared with TRBD1. CDR1 MNHEY and CDR2 SMNVEV come from the germline V gene (reference sequence). V lost 4 bases, J lost 2 bases, and 7 bases stayed unmatched. CDR3 length: 16 amino acids.